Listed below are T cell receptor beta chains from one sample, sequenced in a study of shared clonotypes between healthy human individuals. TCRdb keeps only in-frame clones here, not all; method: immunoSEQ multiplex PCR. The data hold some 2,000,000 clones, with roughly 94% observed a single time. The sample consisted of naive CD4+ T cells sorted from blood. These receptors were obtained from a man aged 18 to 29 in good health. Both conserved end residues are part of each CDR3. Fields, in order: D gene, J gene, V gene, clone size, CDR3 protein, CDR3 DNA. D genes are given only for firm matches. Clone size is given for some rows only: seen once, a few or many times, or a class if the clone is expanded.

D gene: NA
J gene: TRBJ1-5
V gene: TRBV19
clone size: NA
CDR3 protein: CASSTGAYNQPQHF
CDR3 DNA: TGTGCCAGTAGTACGGGAGCGTACAATCAGCCCCAGCATTTT

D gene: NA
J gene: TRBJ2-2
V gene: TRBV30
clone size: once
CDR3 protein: CAWSVRGSGELFF
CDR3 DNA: TGTGCCTGGAGTGTACGGGGGTCCGGGGAGCTGTTTTTT

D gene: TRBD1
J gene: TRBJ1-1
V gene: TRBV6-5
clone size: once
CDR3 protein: CASNRDRGTEAFF
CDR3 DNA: TGTGCCAGCAACCGGGACAGGGGGACTGAAGCTTTCTTT

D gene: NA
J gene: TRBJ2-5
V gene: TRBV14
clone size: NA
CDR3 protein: CASSQTRLRDLRETQYF
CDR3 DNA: TGTGCCAGCAGCCAGACCAGGCTCAGGGATCTGCGGGAGACCCAGTACTTC

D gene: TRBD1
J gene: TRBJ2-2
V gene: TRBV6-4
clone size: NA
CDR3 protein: CASAMDRGTGELFF
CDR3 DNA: TGTGCCAGCGCCATGGACAGGGGCACCGGGGAGCTGTTTTTT

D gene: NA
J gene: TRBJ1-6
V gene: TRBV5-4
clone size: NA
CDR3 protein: CASSLRSGQRNSPLHF
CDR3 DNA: TGTGCCAGCAGCTTGAGGTCGGGACAAAGAAATTCACCCCTCCACTTT

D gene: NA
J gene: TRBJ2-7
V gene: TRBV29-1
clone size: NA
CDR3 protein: CSVEGLEHTYEQYF
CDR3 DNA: TGCAGCGTTGAAGGACTTGAACACACCTACGAGCAGTACTTC

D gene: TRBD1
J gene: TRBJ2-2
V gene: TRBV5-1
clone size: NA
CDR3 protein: CASSLQGTGELFF
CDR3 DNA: TGCGCCAGCAGCTTACAGGGGACCGGGGAGCTGTTTTTT

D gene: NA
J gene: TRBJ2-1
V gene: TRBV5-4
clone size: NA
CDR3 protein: CASSLAGIDEQFF
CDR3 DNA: TGTGCCAGCAGCTTGGCGGGAATCGATGAGCAGTTCTTC

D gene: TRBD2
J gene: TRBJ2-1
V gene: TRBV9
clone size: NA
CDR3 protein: CASSLASGSYNEQFF
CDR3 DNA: TGTGCCAGCAGCCTGGCTAGCGGGTCCTACAATGAGCAGTTCTTC

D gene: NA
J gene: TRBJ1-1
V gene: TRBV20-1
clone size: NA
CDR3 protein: CSVSSWVEAFF
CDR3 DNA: TGCAGTGTTTCGTCTTGGGTAGAAGCTTTCTTT

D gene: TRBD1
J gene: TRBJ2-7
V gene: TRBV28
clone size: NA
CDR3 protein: CASRGQTGAYEQYF
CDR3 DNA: TGTGCCAGCAGGGGCCAGACAGGGGCCTACGAGCAGTACTTC

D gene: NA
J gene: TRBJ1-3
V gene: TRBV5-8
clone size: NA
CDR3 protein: CASSLNRNTIYF
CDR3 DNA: TGTGCCAGCAGCTTGAATCGAAACACCATATATTTT

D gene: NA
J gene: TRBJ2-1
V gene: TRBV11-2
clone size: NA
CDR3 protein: CASSFQTLSYNEQFF
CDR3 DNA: TGTGCCAGCAGCTTTCAGACCCTCTCCTACAATGAGCAGTTCTTC

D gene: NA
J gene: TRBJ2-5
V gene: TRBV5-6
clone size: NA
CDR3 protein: CASSLRWMGTQYF
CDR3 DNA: TGTGCCAGCAGCCTTCGGTGGATGGGAACTCAGTACTTC

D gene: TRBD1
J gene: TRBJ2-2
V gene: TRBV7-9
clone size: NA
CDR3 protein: CASHPLGTGGANTGELFF
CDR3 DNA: TGTGCCAGCCACCCCTTAGGGACAGGGGGCGCGAACACCGGGGAGCTGTTTTTT

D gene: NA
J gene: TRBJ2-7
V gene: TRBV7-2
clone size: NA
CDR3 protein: CASSTRQGIASYEQYF
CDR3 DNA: TGTGCCAGCAGCACCCGACAAGGAATAGCCTCCTACGAGCAGTACTTC

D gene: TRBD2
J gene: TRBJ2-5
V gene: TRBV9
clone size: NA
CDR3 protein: CASSVVSGTQETQYF
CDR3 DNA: TGTGCCAGCAGCGTAGTTAGCGGGACACAAGAGACCCAGTACTTC

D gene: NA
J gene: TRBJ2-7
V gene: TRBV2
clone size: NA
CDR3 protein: CASSVGPYEQYF
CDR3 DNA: TGTGCCAGCAGTGTGGGACCCTACGAGCAGTACTTC

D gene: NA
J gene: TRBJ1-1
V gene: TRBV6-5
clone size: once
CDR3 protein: CASSSTATEAFF
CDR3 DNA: TGTGCCAGCAGTTCCACGGCCACTGAAGCTTTCTTT

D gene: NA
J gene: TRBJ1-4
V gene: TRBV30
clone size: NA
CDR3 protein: CAWSVKGEYEKLFF
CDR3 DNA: TGTGCCTGGAGTGTCAAGGGGGAATATGAAAAACTGTTTTTT

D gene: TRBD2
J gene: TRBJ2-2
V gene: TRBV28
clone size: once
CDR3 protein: CASSLYLRSSGGFANTGELFF
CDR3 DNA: TGTGCCAGCAGTTTATACCTTCGATCTAGCGGGGGATTTGCGAACACCGGGGAGCTGTTTTTT

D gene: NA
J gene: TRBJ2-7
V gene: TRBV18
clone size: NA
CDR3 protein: CASSPNPILSSYEQYF
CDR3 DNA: TGTGCCAGCTCACCAAATCCTATCCTTAGCTCCTACGAGCAGTACTTC

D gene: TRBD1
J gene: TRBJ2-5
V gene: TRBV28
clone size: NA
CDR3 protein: CASSSPRGGAETQYF
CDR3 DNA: TGTGCCAGCAGCTCTCCACGAGGGGGCGCCGAGACCCAGTACTTC

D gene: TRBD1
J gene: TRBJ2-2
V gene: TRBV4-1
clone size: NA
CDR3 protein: CASSQTTGQGTTGELFF
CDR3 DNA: TGCGCCAGCAGCCAGACCACGGGACAGGGGACCACCGGGGAGCTGTTTTTT

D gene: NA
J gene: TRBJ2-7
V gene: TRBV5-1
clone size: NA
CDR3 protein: CASSGVTYEQYF
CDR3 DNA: TGCGCCAGCAGCGGGGTTACCTACGAGCAGTACTTC

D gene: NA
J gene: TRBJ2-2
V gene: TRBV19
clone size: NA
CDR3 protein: CASSIARNTGELFF
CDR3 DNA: TGTGCCAGTAGTATCGCCAGGAACACCGGGGAGCTGTTTTTT

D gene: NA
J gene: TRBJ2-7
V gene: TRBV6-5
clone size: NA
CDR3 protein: CASSTPSGEQYF
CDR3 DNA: TGTGCCAGCAGCACCCCTTCCGGCGAGCAGTACTTC

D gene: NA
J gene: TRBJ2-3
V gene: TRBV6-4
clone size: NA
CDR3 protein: CASSDSTGATDTQYF
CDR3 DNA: TGTGCCAGCAGTGACTCGACGGGAGCTACAGATACGCAGTATTTT

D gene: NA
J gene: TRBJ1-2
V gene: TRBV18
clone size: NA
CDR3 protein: CASSQDSNNYGYTF
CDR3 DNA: TGTGCCAGCTCACAAGACAGCAATAACTATGGCTACACCTTC

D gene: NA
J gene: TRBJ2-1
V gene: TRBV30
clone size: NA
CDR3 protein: CAWNGARSYNEQFF
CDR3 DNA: TGTGCCTGGAATGGGGCCAGATCCTACAATGAGCAGTTCTTC

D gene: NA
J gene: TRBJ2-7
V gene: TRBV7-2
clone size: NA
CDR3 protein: CASSLGRGYEQYF
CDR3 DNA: TGTGCCAGCAGCTTGGGCAGGGGCTACGAGCAGTACTTC

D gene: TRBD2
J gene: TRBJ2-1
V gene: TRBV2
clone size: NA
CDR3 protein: CASTSGGADNEQFF
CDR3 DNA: TGTGCCAGCACCAGCGGGGGGGCGGACAATGAGCAGTTCTTC

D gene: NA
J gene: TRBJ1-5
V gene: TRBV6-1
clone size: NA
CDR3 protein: CASSEGTPTGNQPQHF
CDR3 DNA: TGTGCCAGCAGTGAAGGGACACCCACGGGCAATCAGCCCCAGCATTTT

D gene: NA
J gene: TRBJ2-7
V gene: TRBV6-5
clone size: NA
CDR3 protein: CASSQDTLPYEQYF
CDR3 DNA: TGTGCCAGCAGTCAAGACACCTTGCCTTACGAGCAGTACTTC

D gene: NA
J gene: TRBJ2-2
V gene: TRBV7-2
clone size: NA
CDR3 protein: CASSERRAGGGELFF
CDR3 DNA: TGTGCCAGCAGCGAAAGGAGGGCCGGAGGCGGGGAGCTGTTTTTT

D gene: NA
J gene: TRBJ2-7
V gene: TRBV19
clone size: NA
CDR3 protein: CASSPRGWGEQYF
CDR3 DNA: TGTGCCAGTAGTCCTCGTGGGTGGGGCGAGCAGTACTTC

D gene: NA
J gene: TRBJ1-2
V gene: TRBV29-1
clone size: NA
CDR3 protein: CSVGAGLEYGYTF
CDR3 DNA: TGCAGCGTTGGGGCCGGGTTAGAGTATGGCTACACCTTC

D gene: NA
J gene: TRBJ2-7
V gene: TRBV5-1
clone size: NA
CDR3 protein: CASSPPSHEQYF
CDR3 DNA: TGCGCCAGCAGCCCGCCAAGTCACGAGCAGTACTTC

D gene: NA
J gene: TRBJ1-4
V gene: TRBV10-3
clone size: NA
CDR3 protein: CAISESKQGVNEKLFF
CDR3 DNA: TGTGCCATCAGTGAGTCGAAACAGGGAGTCAATGAAAAACTGTTTTTT

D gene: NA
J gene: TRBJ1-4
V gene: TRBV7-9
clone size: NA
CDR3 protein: CASSRTVTNEKLFF
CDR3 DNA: TGTGCCAGCAGCCGGACAGTAACTAATGAAAAACTGTTTTTT

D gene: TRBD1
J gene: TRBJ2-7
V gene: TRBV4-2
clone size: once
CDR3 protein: CASSQDPGQGAYEQYF
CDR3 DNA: TGTGCCAGCAGCCAAGATCCGGGACAGGGGGCCTACGAGCAGTACTTC

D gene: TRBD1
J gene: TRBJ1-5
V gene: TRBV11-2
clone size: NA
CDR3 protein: CASSLGQGVDQPQHF
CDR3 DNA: TGTGCCAGCAGCTTAGGACAGGGGGTGGATCAGCCCCAGCATTTT

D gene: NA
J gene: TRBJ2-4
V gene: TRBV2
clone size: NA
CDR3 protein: CASGRVKNIQYF
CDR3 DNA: TGTGCCAGCGGGCGGGTTAAAAACATTCAGTACTTC

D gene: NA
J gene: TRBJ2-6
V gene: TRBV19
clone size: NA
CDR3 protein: CASRRNTGANVLTF
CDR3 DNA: TGTGCCAGTCGCCGAAACACTGGGGCCAACGTCCTGACTTTC

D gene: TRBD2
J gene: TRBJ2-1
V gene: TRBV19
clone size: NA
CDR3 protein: CASSSRGGFYNEQFF
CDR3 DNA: TGTGCCAGTAGTAGCCGGGGGGGCTTCTACAATGAGCAGTTCTTC

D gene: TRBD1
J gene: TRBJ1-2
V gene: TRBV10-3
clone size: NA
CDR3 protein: CAISSQADRVGYTF
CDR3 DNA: TGTGCCATCAGCTCCCAAGCGGACAGGGTTGGCTACACCTTC

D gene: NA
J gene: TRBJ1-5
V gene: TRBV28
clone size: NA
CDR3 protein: CASSLYRGNQPQHF
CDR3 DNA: TGTGCCAGCAGTTTATATCGGGGGAATCAGCCCCAGCATTTT

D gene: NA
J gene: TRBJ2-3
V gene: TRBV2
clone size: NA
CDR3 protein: CAMTPGPLFDTQYF
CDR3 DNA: TGTGCCATGACGCCGGGACCGCTATTTGATACGCAGTATTTT

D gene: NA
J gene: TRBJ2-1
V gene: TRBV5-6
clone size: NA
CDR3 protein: CASSSFNEQFF
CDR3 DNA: TGTGCCAGCAGCTCCTTCAATGAGCAGTTCTTC

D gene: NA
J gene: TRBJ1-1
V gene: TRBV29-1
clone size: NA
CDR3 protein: CSVDEAANTEAFF
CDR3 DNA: TGCAGCGTTGATGAGGCGGCTAACACTGAAGCTTTCTTT

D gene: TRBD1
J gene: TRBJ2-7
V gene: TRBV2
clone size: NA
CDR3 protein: CASSDDRGSLEQYF
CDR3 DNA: TGTGCCAGCAGTGACGACAGGGGATCTCTCGAGCAGTACTTC

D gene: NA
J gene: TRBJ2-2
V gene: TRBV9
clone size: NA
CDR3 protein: CASSVRTAGTGELFF
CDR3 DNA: TGTGCCAGCAGCGTAAGAACTGCGGGAACCGGGGAGCTGTTTTTT

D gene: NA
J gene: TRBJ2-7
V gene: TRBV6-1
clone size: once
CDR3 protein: CASSEIGYEQYF
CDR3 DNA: TGTGCCAGCAGTGAAATCGGCTACGAGCAGTACTTC

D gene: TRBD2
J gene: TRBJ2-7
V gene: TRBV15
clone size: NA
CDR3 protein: CATSRDGAGRSYEQYF
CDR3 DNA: TGTGCCACCAGCAGAGATGGAGCGGGACGGTCCTACGAGCAGTACTTC

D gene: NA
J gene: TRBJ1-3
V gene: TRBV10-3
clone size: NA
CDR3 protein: CAISEGSGNTIYF
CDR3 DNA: TGTGCCATCAGTGAGGGCTCTGGAAACACCATATATTTT

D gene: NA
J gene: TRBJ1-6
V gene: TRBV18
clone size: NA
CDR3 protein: CASSPNPLSYNSPLHF
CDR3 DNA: TGTGCCAGCTCACCAAACCCCTTATCCTATAATTCACCCCTCCACTTT